What follows are 32 T cell receptor beta chains derived from one specimen sequenced in a study of technical replicates of blood from several donors. Libraries were prepared by immunoSEQ multiplex PCR; TCRdb keeps only in-frame clonotypes and omits some of them. The sample holds roughly 13,000 clones; 85% to 95% are singletons and the top ten take approximately 7%. Sequenced: PBMCs. All receptors derive from a human donor in good health.

This chain uses TRBV19 with TRBJ2-3, with 7 bases identical to TRBD2. CDR1 LNHDA and CDR2 SQIVND come from the germline V gene (reference sequence). The CDR3 runs 13 residues. V gave up 10 bases and J gave up 6 bases; unmatched junction bases: 10. The CDR3 DNA reads as TGTGCCACCCGGGGACTACCTGCGGATACGCAGTATTTT. Amino acid sequence: CATRGLPADTQYF.

This chain joins TRBV5-1 and TRBJ2-5, with D maybe TRBD2 (5 bases). Germline CDR1 is SGHRS and CDR2 is YFSETQ. V dropped 0 bases and J dropped 1 base, with 10 bases sitting between them. The CDR3 consists of 15 residues. The CDR3 coding sequence is TGCGCCAGCAGCTTGGTCGGGATGTCCCAAGAGACCCAGTACTTC. This translates into CASSLVGMSQETQYF.

The V call is TRBV6-5, the J call TRBJ2-2; perhaps TRBD2 as D (5 bases). CDR3 size: 14 residues. V dropped 9 bases and J dropped 5 bases, with 16 bases sitting between them. Germline loops: CDR1 MNHEY, CDR2 SVGAGI. The CDR3 here is CASSLGLGTGELFF. CDR3 sequence (DNA): TGTGCCAGTTCACTAGGATTAGGGACCGGGGAGCTGTTTTTT.

The rearrangement uses TRBV7-8 and TRBJ1-2; no reliable D call. Germline assignment: CDR1 SGHVS and CDR2 FQNEAQ. The CDR3 is made up of 12 amino acids. The V end was cut by 5 bases, the J end by 3 bases, with 7 bases between. The CDR3 loop is CASSQTYYGYTF. The CDR3, as DNA: TGTGCCAGCAGCCAGACATACTATGGCTACACCTTC.

The gene calls are TRBV7-2 and TRBJ2-7, with TRBD2 identical over 9 bases. Germline assignment: CDR1 SGHTA and CDR2 FQGNSA. The CDR3 covers 15 residues. The ends lost 3 bases at V and 7 bases at J; junction bases unmatched: 10. CDR3 sequence: CASSFSGSGSGEQYF. The CDR3 region has the DNA TGTGCCAGCAGCTTTAGCGGGAGTGGTTCTGGGGAGCAGTACTTC.

This CDR3 is CASSESRGGYTEAFF. In nucleotides, the CDR3 is TGCGCCAGCAGTGAGTCACGGGGGGGCTACACTGAAGCTTTCTTT. The gene calls are TRBV10-1 and TRBJ1-1; maybe TRBD1 (6 bases). Looked up from germline, CDR1 is WNHNN and CDR2 is SYGVQD (reference sequence). The CDR3 runs 15 residues. With 0 bases removed from V and 3 bases from J, the gap between germline ends came to 11 bases.

J is TRBJ1-1 and V is TRBV5-1; D unresolved. Germline loops: CDR1 SGHRS, CDR2 YFSETQ. The V end lost 0 bases, the J end lost 1 base, and 4 bases lay between the germline ends. The CDR3 is 13 residues long. CDR3 bases: TGCGCCAGCAGCTTGGCAAAGAACACTGAAGCTTTCTTT. Protein: CASSLAKNTEAFF.

This rearrangement joins TRBV6-5 to TRBJ2-3; 14 nucleotides agree with TRBD2. Germline loops: CDR1 MNHEY, CDR2 SVGAGI. The CDR3 contains 15 residues. V lost 5 bases to trimming and J lost 3 bases; unmatched junction nucleotides: 1. The CDR3 region is CASSRTSGRTDTQYF. The CDR3 bases are TGTGCCAGCAGTCGGACTAGCGGGAGGACAGATACGCAGTATTTT.

The genes are TRBV6-1 and TRBJ1-1, with D hard to call. Trimming removed 2 bases from V and 2 bases from J, with 15 bases in between. The CDR3 length is 16 residues. Looked up from germline, CDR1 is MNHNS and CDR2 is SASEGT. CDR3 bases: TGTGCCAGCAGTGAACAGGATCCTGTACCAAACACTGAAGCTTTCTTT. This gives the protein CASSEQDPVPNTEAFF.

V gene TRBV6-5 combines with J gene TRBJ2-7; 9 nucleotides line up with TRBD1. The CDR3 runs to 15 residues. V lost 2 bases, J lost 7 bases, and 9 bases stayed unmatched. Germline values: CDR1 MNHEY, CDR2 SVGAGI. The CDR3, as DNA: TGTGCCAGCAGTTACGTACGGACAGGGGATGGAGAGCAGTACTTC. Amino acids: CASSYVRTGDGEQYF.

The chain carries TRBV5-5 and TRBJ1-1, with a possible D match to TRBD1 (6 bases). Germline V gene lookup returns CDR1 SGHKS and CDR2 YYEKEE (reference sequence). This CDR3 has 12 amino acids. Between the trimmed V and J ends, which lost 5 bases and 8 bases, there was a span of 13 bases. The CDR3 reads CASSRDTAEAFF. The CDR3, as DNA: TGTGCCAGCAGTCGGGACACTGCGGAAGCTTTCTTT.

The sample holds one count of this clone. The chain links TRBV2 to TRBJ2-7; TRBD1 aligns across 7 bases. With 8 bases clipped from V and 6 bases from J, the junction kept 10 bases outside the gene matches. This CDR3 spans 13 amino acids. Germline V gene sequence: CDR1 SNHLY, CDR2 FYNNEI. Here the CDR3 reads CASRGQTLGEQYF. The CDR3 DNA is TGTGCCAGCCGGGGACAGACTCTAGGCGAGCAGTACTTC.

The chain is built from TRBV28 and TRBJ2-7; D is unclear. V shed 6 bases and J shed 3 bases, with 12 bases lying between them. Germline V gives CDR1 MDHEN, CDR2 SYDVKM. The length of the CDR3 is 13 residues. CDR3 bases: TGTGCCAGCAGCCCCACAGACGGCTACGAGCAGTACTTC. Its protein is CASSPTDGYEQYF.

This rearrangement joins TRBV9 to TRBJ2-5, with 11 bases matching TRBD1. Trimming took 3 bases from V and 5 from J; bases not matched to a gene: 12. The CDR3 has 17 residues. Looked up from germline, CDR1 is SGDLS and CDR2 is YYNGEE. The chain's CDR3 is CASSEPRDRGSVETQYF. The CDR3 DNA sequence: TGTGCCAGCAGCGAACCGCGGGACAGGGGGTCCGTTGAGACCCAGTACTTC.

V is TRBV6-1 and J is TRBJ2-7, with 9 bases matching TRBD1. Germline values: CDR1 MNHNS, CDR2 SASEGT. Germline trimming cut 3 bases from V and 1 base from J; bases unmatched to any gene: 4. This CDR3 is 15 amino acids long. The CDR3 coding sequence is TGTGCCAGCAGTGATGCCGGGACAGGGTCCTACGAGCAGTACTTC. Encoded protein: CASSDAGTGSYEQYF.

The rearrangement uses TRBV6-6 and TRBJ2-5; 9 nucleotides align to TRBD1. The CDR3 runs to 13 residues. In germline, CDR1 is MNHNY, CDR2 SVGAGI (reference sequence). After removal of 6 bases from V and 4 bases from J, the junction contained 3 bases not matched to a gene. The CDR3 coding sequence is TGTGCCAGCAGACGGGGACAGGGAGAGACCCAGTACTTC. Translated: CASRRGQGETQYF.

The chain carries TRBV5-4 and TRBJ2-3; possibly TRBD2 for D (6 bases). Germline CDR1 is SGHNT and CDR2 is YYREEE (reference sequence). This CDR3 spans 18 amino acids. V was shortened by 3 bases and J by 2 bases, with 22 bases between the two germline ends. The DNA of the CDR3 is TGTGCCAGCAGCTCTACCTTAGCCCCTCGCGGGAACACAGATACGCAGTATTTT. The encoded protein is CASSSTLAPRGNTDTQYF.

The rearrangement links TRBV14 to TRBJ2-3; D might be TRBD1 (6 bases). CDR3 size: 15 residues. Germline V gene sequence: CDR1 SGHDN, CDR2 FVKESK. The V end lost 4 bases, the J end lost 2 bases, and 13 bases lay between the germline ends. CDR3 region: CASSPWGRVTDTQYF. Here the CDR3 DNA reads TGTGCCAGCAGCCCATGGGGGCGGGTCACAGATACGCAGTATTTT.

This clone turned up a few times. V and J are TRBV18 and TRBJ1-1, with D uncertain. This CDR3 spans 13 amino acids. Per germline, CDR1 KGHSH and CDR2 LQKENI. Trimming cost V 6 bases and J 0 bases, with 8 bases left between them. The CDR3 loop reads CASSTEMNTEAFF. The CDR3 nucleotides read TGTGCCAGCTCCACAGAAATGAACACTGAAGCTTTCTTT.

This clone was detected a few times. The chain couples TRBV29-1 to TRBJ2-7; perhaps TRBD1 as D (6 bases). Germline CDR1 reads SQVTM; CDR2 reads ANQGSEA. V was trimmed by 6 bases and J by 2 bases, leaving 11 bases between them. The CDR3 runs to 12 residues. The CDR3 coding sequence is TGCAGCGTAGGGGGACAAACCTACGAGCAGTACTTC. Encoded protein: CSVGGQTYEQYF.

The rearrangement joins TRBV23-1 to TRBJ2-7; D perhaps matches TRBD1 (6 bases). TRBV23-1 is placed among ORFs of uncertain function. V dropped 2 bases and J dropped 2 bases, with 10 bases sitting between them. The CDR3 consists of 14 residues. CDR3 sequence (DNA): TGCGCCAGCAGTCAAGGGACATTCACCTACGAGCAGTACTTC. This translates into CASSQGTFTYEQYF.

V and J are TRBV28 and TRBJ1-2; a weak D match, TRBD1 (6 bases). The germline V gene encodes CDR1 MDHEN and CDR2 SYDVKM. This CDR3 contains 17 residues. V lost 7 bases and J 2 bases, leaving 23 bases between the germline ends. The DNA of the CDR3 is TGTGCCAGCATGCCCCCCGCGGCAGGGGATTCGAACTATGGCTACACCTTC. It yields the protein CASMPPAAGDSNYGYTF.

The chain carries TRBV19 and TRBJ2-1; 7 positions match TRBD2. From germline, CDR1 is LNHDA and CDR2 SQIVND (reference sequence). Losses at the gene ends were 3 bases for V and 4 bases for J; bases not matched to a gene: 12. The CDR3 has 17 residues. DNA for the CDR3: TGTGCCAGTAGTATTGCAGTTGGCGGGAGTGGTTACAATGAGCAGTTCTTC. Its translation is CASSIAVGGSGYNEQFF.

The chain combines TRBV6-1 with TRBJ2-4; 9 nucleotides agree with TRBD1. This CDR3 region has 19 residues. J gave up 6 bases and V 0 bases, and 15 bases lay outside the gene matches. Looked up from germline, CDR1 is MNHNS and CDR2 is SASEGT. The CDR3 reads CASSEALQLLGQGSNIQYF. CDR3 nucleotides: TGTGCCAGCAGTGAAGCGCTTCAGTTGTTGGGACAGGGCTCAAACATTCAGTACTTC.

This chain links TRBV25-1 with TRBJ2-3; the match to TRBD1 covers 8 bases. Germline loops: CDR1 MGHDK, CDR2 SYGVNS. The CDR3 is 15 amino acids. Trimming cost V 5 bases and J 2 bases; bases outside gene matches: 6. CDR3 in DNA: TGTGCCAGCAGTCCCCATCAGGGGGCCACAGATACGCAGTATTTT. Amino acids: CASSPHQGATDTQYF.

This sequence joins TRBV30 and TRBJ1-3, with D unresolved. The CDR3 consists of 15 residues. Trimming cost V 0 bases and J 0 bases, with 9 bases left between them. Germline values: CDR1 GTSNPN, CDR2 SVGIG (reference sequence). For the CDR3, the DNA is TGTGCCTGGAGTGTACCCAGAACCTCTGGAAACACCATATATTTT. Translated, it gives CAWSVPRTSGNTIYF.

The rearrangement joins TRBV6-5 to TRBJ2-7, with D possibly being TRBD2 (5 bases). Germline lookup yields CDR1 MNHEY and CDR2 SVGAGI. Trimming stripped 0 bases from V and 4 bases from J, with 10 bases between. This CDR3 region has 14 residues. The DNA for the CDR3 is TGTGCCAGCAGTTACTCCGGAGGATCGTACGAGCAGTACTTC. It codes for CASSYSGGSYEQYF.

V gene TRBV4-1 combines with J gene TRBJ2-6, with D unresolved. Germline V gene sequence: CDR1 MGHRA, CDR2 YSYEKL. V lost 1 base and J lost 0, with 7 bases in between. CDR3 length: 16 residues. The CDR3 loop reads CASSQVESSGANVLTF. The CDR3 coding sequence is TGCGCCAGCAGCCAAGTGGAGTCCTCTGGGGCCAACGTCCTGACTTTC.

V and J are TRBV20-1 and TRBJ2-7; weak D call: TRBD2 (5 bases). The V and J ends lost 5 bases and 9 bases respectively, with 11 bases between them. The CDR3 totals 10 residues. Germline CDR1 is DFQATT and CDR2 is SNEGSKA (reference sequence). This CDR3 reads CSAAGESQYF. DNA for the CDR3: TGCAGTGCTGCCGGGGAGTCGCAGTACTTC.

The chain is built from TRBV5-4 and TRBJ2-3, with D uncertain. Trimming stripped 3 bases from V and 6 bases from J, with 8 bases between. The CDR3 sequence is 12 residues long. Germline loops: CDR1 SGHNT, CDR2 YYREEE (reference sequence). DNA of the CDR3: TGTGCCAGCAGCTCCAGTGGTGATACGCAGTATTTT. It specifies CASSSSGDTQYF.

This clone was found once. The V and J genes are TRBV6-5 and TRBJ1-2, with unresolved D. V was shortened by 5 bases and J by 0 bases, with 13 bases between the two germline ends. This CDR3 is 15 amino acids long. CDR1 and CDR2 from the germline V gene are MNHEY and SVGAGI. CDR3 DNA: TGTGCCAGCAGTGCCTATCTGGGAGCTAACTATGGCTACACCTTC. Protein: CASSAYLGANYGYTF.

The V call is TRBV6-6, the J call TRBJ1-2; 8 nucleotides match TRBD1. The junction had 6 bases not matched to a gene; V was cut back by 2 bases and J by 4 bases. The germline V gene encodes CDR1 MNHNY and CDR2 SVGAGI (reference sequence). The CDR3 length is 15 residues. In nucleotides, the CDR3 is TGTGCCAGCAGTTACGCAGGGGGCTCTAGCTATGGCTACACCTTC. Its protein product is CASSYAGGSSYGYTF.